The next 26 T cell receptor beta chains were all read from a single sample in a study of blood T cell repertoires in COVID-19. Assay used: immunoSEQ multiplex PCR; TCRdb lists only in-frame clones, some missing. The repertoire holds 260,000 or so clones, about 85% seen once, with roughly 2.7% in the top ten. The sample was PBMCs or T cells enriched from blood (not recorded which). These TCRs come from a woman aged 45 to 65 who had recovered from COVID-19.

DNA for the CDR3: TGTGCCAGCAGCCTGAGGGGACAGGGCCGAGAGACCCAGTACTTC. Translation gives CASSLRGQGRETQYF. The chain links TRBV3-1 (or the pseudogene TRBV3-2) to TRBJ2-5; 9 bases fit TRBD1. CDR1 and CDR2 (germline): LGHDT, YNNKEL (reference sequence). This CDR3 has 15 residues. V was clipped by 4 bases and J by 4 bases; unmatched bases: 7.

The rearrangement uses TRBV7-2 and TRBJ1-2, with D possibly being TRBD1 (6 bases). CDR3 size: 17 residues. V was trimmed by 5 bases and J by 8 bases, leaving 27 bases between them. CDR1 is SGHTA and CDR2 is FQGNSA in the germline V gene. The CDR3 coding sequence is TGTGCCAGCAGCAACAGGGACGCCTCAGCAGATTATAGGGGCTACACCTTC. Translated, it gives CASSNRDASADYRGYTF.

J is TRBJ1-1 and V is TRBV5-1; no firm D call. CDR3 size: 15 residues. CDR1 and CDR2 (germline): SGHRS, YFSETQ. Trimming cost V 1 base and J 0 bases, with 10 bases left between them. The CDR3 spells CASSLSIVVNTEAFF. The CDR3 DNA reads TGCGCCAGCAGCTTGTCTATTGTCGTGAACACTGAAGCTTTCTTT.

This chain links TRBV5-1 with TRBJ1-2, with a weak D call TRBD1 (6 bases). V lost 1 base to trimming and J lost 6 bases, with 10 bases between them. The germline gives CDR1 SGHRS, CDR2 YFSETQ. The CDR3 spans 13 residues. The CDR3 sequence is CASSLWDTDGYTF. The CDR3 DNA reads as TGCGCCAGCAGCTTGTGGGACACGGATGGCTACACCTTC.

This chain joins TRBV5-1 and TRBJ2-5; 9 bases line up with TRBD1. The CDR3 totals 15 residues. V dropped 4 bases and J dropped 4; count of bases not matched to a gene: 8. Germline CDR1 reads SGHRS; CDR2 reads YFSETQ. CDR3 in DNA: TGCGCCAGCAGCGCGGGACAGGGATATGTAGAGACCCAGTACTTC. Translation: CASSAGQGYVETQYF. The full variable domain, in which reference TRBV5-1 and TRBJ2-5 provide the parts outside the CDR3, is KAGVTQTPRYLIKTRGQQVTLSCSPISGHRSVSWYQQTPGQGLQFLFEYFSETQRNKGNFPGRFSGRQFSNSRSEMNVSTLELGDSALYLCASSAGQGYVETQYFGPGTRLLVL.

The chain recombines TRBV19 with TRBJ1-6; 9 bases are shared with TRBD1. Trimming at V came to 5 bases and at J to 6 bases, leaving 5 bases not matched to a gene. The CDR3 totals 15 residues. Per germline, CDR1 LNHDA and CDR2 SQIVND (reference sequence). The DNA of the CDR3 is TGTGCCAGTAGTCGGGACAGGGTGGGTAATTCACCCCTCCACTTT. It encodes CASSRDRVGNSPLHF.

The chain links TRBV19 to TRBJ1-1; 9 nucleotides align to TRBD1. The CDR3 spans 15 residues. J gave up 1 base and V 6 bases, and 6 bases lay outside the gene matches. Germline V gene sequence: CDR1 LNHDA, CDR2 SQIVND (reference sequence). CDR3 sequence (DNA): TGTGCCAGTAGGTGGACAGGGGCGGGGAACACTGAAGCTTTCTTT. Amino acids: CASRWTGAGNTEAFF.

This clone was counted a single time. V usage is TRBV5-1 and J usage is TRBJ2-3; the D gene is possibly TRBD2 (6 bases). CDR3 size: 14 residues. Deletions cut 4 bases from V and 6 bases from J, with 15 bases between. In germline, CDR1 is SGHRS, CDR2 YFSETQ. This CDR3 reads CASSRERAGDTQYF. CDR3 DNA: TGCGCCAGCAGCAGGGAGAGGGCGGGGGATACGCAGTATTTT.

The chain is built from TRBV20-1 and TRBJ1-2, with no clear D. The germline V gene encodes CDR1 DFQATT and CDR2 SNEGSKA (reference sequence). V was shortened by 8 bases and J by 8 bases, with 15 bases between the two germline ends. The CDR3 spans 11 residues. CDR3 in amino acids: CSTILGGGYTF. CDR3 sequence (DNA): TGCAGTACCATCTTGGGAGGGGGCTACACCTTC.

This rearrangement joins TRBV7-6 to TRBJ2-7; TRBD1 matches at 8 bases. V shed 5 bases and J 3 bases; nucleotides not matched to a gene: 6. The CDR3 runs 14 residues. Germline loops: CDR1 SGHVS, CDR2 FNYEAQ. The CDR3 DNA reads TGTGCCAGCAGCCAACCGACAGGGGACTACGAGCAGTACTTC. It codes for CASSQPTGDYEQYF.

CDR3 loop: CASSEARLINSPLHF. For the CDR3, the DNA is TGTGCCAGCAGTGAGGCTAGACTGATAAATTCACCCCTCCACTTT. The chain carries TRBV6-1 and TRBJ1-6; D gene unclear. Trimming removed 3 bases from V and 7 bases from J, with 13 bases in between. Germline CDR1 reads MNHNS; CDR2 reads SASEGT. CDR3 size: 15 residues.

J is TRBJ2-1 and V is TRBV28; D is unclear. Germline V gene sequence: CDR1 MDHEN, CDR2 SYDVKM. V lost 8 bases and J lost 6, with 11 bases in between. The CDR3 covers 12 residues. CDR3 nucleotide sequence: TGTGCCAGCCAAGTTTGGCCCAATGAGCAGTTCTTC. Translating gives CASQVWPNEQFF.

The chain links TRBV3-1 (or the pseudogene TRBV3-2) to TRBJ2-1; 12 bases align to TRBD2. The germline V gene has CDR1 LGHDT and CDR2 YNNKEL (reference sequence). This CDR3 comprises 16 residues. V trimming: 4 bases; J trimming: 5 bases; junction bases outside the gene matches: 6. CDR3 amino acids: CASSPLLAGGNNEQFF. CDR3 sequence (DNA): TGTGCCAGCAGCCCTCTCCTAGCGGGGGGGAACAATGAGCAGTTCTTC.

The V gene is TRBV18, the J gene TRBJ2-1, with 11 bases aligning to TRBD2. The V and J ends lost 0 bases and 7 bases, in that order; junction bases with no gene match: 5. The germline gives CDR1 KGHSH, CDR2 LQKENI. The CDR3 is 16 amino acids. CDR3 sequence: CASSPPLAGGDNEQFF. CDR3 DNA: TGTGCCAGCTCACCACCGTTAGCGGGGGGGGATAATGAGCAGTTCTTC.

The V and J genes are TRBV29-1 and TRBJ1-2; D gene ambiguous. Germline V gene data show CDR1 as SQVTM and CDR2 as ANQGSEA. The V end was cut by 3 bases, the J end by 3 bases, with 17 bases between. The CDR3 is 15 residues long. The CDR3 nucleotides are TGCAGCGTTGAGGGATCCCGGACGGGATACTATGGCTACACCTTC. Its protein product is CSVEGSRTGYYGYTF.

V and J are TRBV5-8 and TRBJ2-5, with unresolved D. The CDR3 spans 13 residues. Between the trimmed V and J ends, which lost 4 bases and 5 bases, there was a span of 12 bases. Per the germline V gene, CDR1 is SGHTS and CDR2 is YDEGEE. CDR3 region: CASSTMTPETQYF. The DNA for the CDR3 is TGTGCCAGCAGCACTATGACGCCGGAGACCCAGTACTTC.

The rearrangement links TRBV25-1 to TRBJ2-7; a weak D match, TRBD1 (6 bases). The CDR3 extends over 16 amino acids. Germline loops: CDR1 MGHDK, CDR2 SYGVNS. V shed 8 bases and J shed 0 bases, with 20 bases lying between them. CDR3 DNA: TGTGCCAGCTCGGCGCGGACAGACAGGAGCTCCTACGAGCAGTACTTC. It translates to CASSARTDRSSYEQYF.

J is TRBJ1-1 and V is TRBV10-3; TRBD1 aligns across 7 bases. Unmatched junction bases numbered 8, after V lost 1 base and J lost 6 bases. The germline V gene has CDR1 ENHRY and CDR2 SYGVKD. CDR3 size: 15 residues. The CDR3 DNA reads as TGTGCCATCAGTGAGTGGCCAGGGGGAGGAGCTGAAGCTTTCTTT. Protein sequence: CAISEWPGGGAEAFF.

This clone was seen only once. The CDR3 loop is CASSQGGGKTEKLFF. The CDR3 coding sequence is TGCGCCAGCAGCCAAGGGGGGGGGAAGACCGAAAAACTGTTTTTT. This chain uses TRBV4-3 with TRBJ1-4; D perhaps matches TRBD1 (5 bases). The CDR3 is made up of 15 amino acids. Trimming removed 1 base at V and 8 bases at J, with 14 bases between. CDR1 and CDR2 (germline): LGHNA, YSLEER.

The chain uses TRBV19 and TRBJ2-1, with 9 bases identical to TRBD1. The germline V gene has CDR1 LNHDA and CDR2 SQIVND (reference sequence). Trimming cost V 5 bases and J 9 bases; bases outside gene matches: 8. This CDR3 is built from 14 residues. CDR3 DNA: TGTGCCAGTAGTCTGACAGGGGGGCGAAGTGAGCAGTTCTTC. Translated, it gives CASSLTGGRSEQFF.

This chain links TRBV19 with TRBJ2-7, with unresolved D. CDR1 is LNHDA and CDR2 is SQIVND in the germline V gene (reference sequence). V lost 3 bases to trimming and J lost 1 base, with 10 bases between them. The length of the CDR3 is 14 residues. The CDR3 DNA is TGTGCCAGTAGTATTTCTGTACAGTCCTACGAGCAGTACTTC. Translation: CASSISVQSYEQYF.

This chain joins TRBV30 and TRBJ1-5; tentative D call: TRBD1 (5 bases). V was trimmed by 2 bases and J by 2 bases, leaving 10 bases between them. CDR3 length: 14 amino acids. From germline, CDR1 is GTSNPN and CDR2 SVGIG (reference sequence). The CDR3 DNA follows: TGTGCCTGGAGTAGGGGAATGGGCAATCAGCCCCAGCATTTT. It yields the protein CAWSRGMGNQPQHF.

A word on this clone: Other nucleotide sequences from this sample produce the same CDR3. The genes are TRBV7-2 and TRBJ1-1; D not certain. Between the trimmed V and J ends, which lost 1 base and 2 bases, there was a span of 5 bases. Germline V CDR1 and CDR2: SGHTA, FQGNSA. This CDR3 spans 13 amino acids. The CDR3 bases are TGTGCCAGCAGCTTAGGGAGAAACACTGAAGCTTTCTTT. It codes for CASSLGRNTEAFF.

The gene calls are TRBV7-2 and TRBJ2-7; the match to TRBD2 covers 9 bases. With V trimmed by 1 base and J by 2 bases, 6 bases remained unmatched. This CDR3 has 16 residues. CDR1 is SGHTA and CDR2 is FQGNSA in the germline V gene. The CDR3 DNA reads TGTGCCAGCAGCTTAGGTTTGACTAGCGGAACCTACGAGCAGTACTTC. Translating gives CASSLGLTSGTYEQYF. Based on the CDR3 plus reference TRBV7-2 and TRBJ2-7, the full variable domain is GAGVSQSPSNKVTEKGKDVELRCDPISGHTALYWYRQSLGQGLEFLIYFQGNSAPDKSGLPSDRFSAERTGGSVSTLTIQRTQQEDSAVYLCASSLGLTSGTYEQYFGPGTRLTVT.

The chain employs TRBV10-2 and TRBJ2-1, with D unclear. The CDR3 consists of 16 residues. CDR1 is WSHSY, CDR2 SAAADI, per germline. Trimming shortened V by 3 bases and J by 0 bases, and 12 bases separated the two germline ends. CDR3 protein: CASSEDHSFSYNEQFF. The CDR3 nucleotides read TGCGCCAGCAGTGAAGATCACAGCTTCTCCTACAATGAGCAGTTCTTC.

CDR3 protein: CASSLPTGNRELFF. The CDR3 nucleotides are TGTGCCAGCAGCTTACCAACGGGAAACCGGGAGCTGTTTTTT. The rearrangement links TRBV6-5 to TRBJ2-2; TRBD2 might be the D (5 bases). Trimming stripped 6 bases from V and 9 bases from J, with 17 bases between. This CDR3 comprises 14 residues. The germline gives CDR1 MNHEY, CDR2 SVGAGI.